The 25 T cell receptor beta chains below were found in one sample sequenced in a study of long-term antiretroviral therapy in people with HIV. It was version v3.0 of the immunoSEQ assay that was run at survey level. The assay was immunoSEQ multiplex PCR, and TCRdb's table has in-frame clones only and misses some. The sample lists 17,000 or so clones, approximately 95% seen once, with around 1.5% in the top ten. The material was unsorted PBMCs, obtained approximately 11 years after starting antiretroviral therapy. These receptor sequences come from a man aged 30 to 39 with HIV.

The CDR3 DNA is TGCGCCAGCAGCGACCACCGGGACAGGACCTCGGAGCAGTTCTTC. This gives the protein CASSDHRDRTSEQFF. The chain couples TRBV5-1 to TRBJ2-1, with TRBD1 matching over 8 bases. From germline, CDR1 is SGHRS and CDR2 YFSETQ. The CDR3 extends over 15 amino acids. With V trimmed by 4 bases and J by 10 bases, 13 bases remained unmatched.

This clone was seen a handful of times. The V call is TRBV6-4, the J call TRBJ2-3, with D unclear. The CDR3 has 13 residues. In germline, CDR1 is MRHNA, CDR2 SNTAGT. V shed 2 bases and J shed 2 bases, with 5 bases lying between them. The CDR3 loop reads CASSDRVTDTQYF. The CDR3 nucleotides are TGTGCCAGCAGTGACAGGGTCACAGATACGCAGTATTTT.

The chain uses TRBV2 and TRBJ1-5; TRBD1 is a possible D gene (5 bases). Germline V CDR1 and CDR2: SNHLY, FYNNEI. Trimming removed 5 bases from V and 3 bases from J, with 17 bases in between. The CDR3 totals 16 residues. The CDR3 is CASSLERGRPNQPQHF. In nucleotides, the CDR3 is TGTGCCAGCAGTCTTGAGAGGGGACGTCCCAATCAGCCCCAGCATTTT.

J is TRBJ1-2 and V is TRBV28, with a possible D match to TRBD1 (6 bases). The CDR3 totals 15 residues. Trimming removed 5 bases at V and 0 bases at J, with 13 bases between. In germline, CDR1 is MDHEN, CDR2 SYDVKM. CDR3 amino acids: CASSLRDTSNYGYTF. Here the CDR3 DNA reads TGTGCCAGCAGTCTCCGGGACACCTCTAACTATGGCTACACCTTC.

This rearrangement joins TRBV7-2 to TRBJ2-2, with D maybe TRBD1 (6 bases). The CDR3 spans 14 residues. The germline V and J ends were trimmed by 1 base and 7 bases, with 10 bases remaining between them. The germline gives CDR1 SGHTA, CDR2 FQGNSA. This CDR3 reads CASSLDQGGGELFF. CDR3 bases: TGTGCCAGCAGCTTAGATCAAGGGGGCGGGGAGCTGTTTTTT. The full variable domain, rest sourced from reference TRBV7-2 and TRBJ2-2, is GAGVSQSPSNKVTEKGKDVELRCDPISGHTALYWYRQSLGQGLEFLIYFQGNSAPDKSGLPSDRFSAERTGGSVSTLTIQRTQQEDSAVYLCASSLDQGGGELFFGEGSRLTVL.

The rearrangement links TRBV5-4 to TRBJ2-3, with 7 positions matching TRBD2. The CDR3 is made up of 17 amino acids. V lost 5 bases to trimming and J lost 0 bases; unmatched junction nucleotides: 12. The germline gives CDR1 SGHNT, CDR2 YYREEE (reference sequence). CDR3 region: CASSRGVGGTSTDTQYF. Here the CDR3 DNA reads TGTGCCAGCAGTCGGGGAGTCGGGGGGACTAGCACAGATACGCAGTATTTT.

The chain joins TRBV11-3 to TRBJ2-2; D may be TRBD1 (5 bases). Per germline, CDR1 SGHNT and CDR2 YENEEA. The CDR3 length is 16 residues. V lost 6 bases and J 0 bases, leaving 14 bases between the germline ends. CDR3 nucleotides: TGTGCCAGCAGTTACCCCACAGGTCCGAACACCGGGGAGCTGTTTTTT. Its translation: CASSYPTGPNTGELFF. Drawing the rest from reference TRBV11-3 and TRBJ2-2, the complete variable domain is EAGVVQSPRYKIIEKKQPVAFWCNPISGHNTLYWYLQNLGQGPELLIRYENEEAVDDSQLPKDRFSAERLKGVDSTLKIQPAELGDSAVYLCASSYPTGPNTGELFFGEGSRLTVL.

V is TRBV5-1 and J is TRBJ2-1; 12 bases agree with TRBD2. V lost 0 bases and J lost 4; bases outside the gene matches: 2. This CDR3 contains 16 residues. The V gene's germline CDR1 is SGHRS and CDR2 YFSETQ. As DNA, the CDR3 is TGCGCCAGCAGCTTGGCCGGGACTAGCGGGTACAATGAGCAGTTCTTC. Its protein product is CASSLAGTSGYNEQFF.

The chain is built from TRBV7-8 and TRBJ2-5; 11 nucleotides agree with TRBD2. The V and J ends lost 3 bases and 6 bases, in that order; junction bases with no gene match: 3. Per the germline V gene, CDR1 is SGHVS and CDR2 is FQNEAQ. The CDR3 has 14 residues. CDR3 nucleotides: TGTGCCAGCAGCTTCACTAGCGGGGGAAAGACCCAGTACTTC. Translated: CASSFTSGGKTQYF.

V gene TRBV2 combines with J gene TRBJ1-1; 8 bases map to TRBD1. Germline CDR1 is SNHLY and CDR2 is FYNNEI. The CDR3 is 12 residues long. The ends lost 6 bases at V and 6 bases at J; junction bases unmatched: 3. Written as DNA, the CDR3 is TGTGCCAGCAGCGACAGGGGACCTGAAGCTTTCTTT. This gives the protein CASSDRGPEAFF.

V is TRBV11-3 and J is TRBJ2-2; D may be TRBD2 (5 bases). Germline values: CDR1 SGHNT, CDR2 YENEEA. This CDR3 region has 15 residues. Trimming cost V 5 bases and J 0 bases, with 10 bases left between them. Written as DNA, the CDR3 is TGTGCCAGCAGCCCGGACTCTACGAACACCGGGGAGCTGTTTTTT. Residues: CASSPDSTNTGELFF.

This clone was seen just once. The rearrangement uses TRBV6-1 and TRBJ2-7; tentative D call: TRBD2 (6 bases). CDR3 length: 14 amino acids. V lost 4 bases to trimming and J lost 2 bases, with 12 bases between them. Germline V lookup: CDR1 MNHNS, CDR2 SASEGT. For the CDR3, the DNA is TGTGCCAGCAGTGTAGGGACTCACCCCTACGAGCAGTACGTC. Translating it yields CASSVGTHPYEQYV.

This chain connects TRBV11-2 to TRBJ2-3; 7 bases match TRBD2. The germline gives CDR1 SGHAT, CDR2 FQNNGV. V lost 5 bases to trimming and J lost 1 base; unmatched junction nucleotides: 9. CDR3 length: 16 residues. CDR3 DNA: TGTGCCAGCAGCCCCCTCACGGGGGGAGGCACAGATACGCAGTATTTT. This codes for CASSPLTGGGTDTQYF.

The CDR3 sequence: CASSLRHRETQYF. CDR3 nucleotides: TGCGCCAGCAGCTTAAGACATCGGGAGACCCAGTACTTC. The rearrangement uses TRBV5-1 and TRBJ2-5; D gene unclear. The length of the CDR3 is 13 residues. The V and J ends lost 2 bases and 5 bases respectively, with 10 bases between them. The germline V gene encodes CDR1 SGHRS and CDR2 YFSETQ.

This chain joins TRBV10-3 and TRBJ1-1, with no clear D. The germline V and J ends were trimmed by 2 bases and 3 bases, with 13 bases remaining between them. Germline CDR1 reads ENHRY; CDR2 reads SYGVKD. This CDR3 contains 15 residues. The CDR3 spells CAISEPAQRDTEAFF. The CDR3 DNA reads TGTGCCATCAGTGAGCCGGCGCAGAGGGACACTGAAGCTTTCTTT.

The CDR3 DNA is TGTGCCAGCAGTTACTTGGGGCCTATGGTCGGGACCCAGTACTTC. This encodes CASSYLGPMVGTQYF. The genes are TRBV6-5 and TRBJ2-5, with D maybe TRBD1 (5 bases). CDR1 and CDR2 (germline): MNHEY, SVGAGI. V shed 1 base and J shed 7 bases, with 16 bases lying between them. The CDR3 length is 15 residues.

The rearrangement uses TRBV29-1 and TRBJ2-3; tentative D call: TRBD2 (7 bases). V dropped 8 bases and J dropped 3 bases, with 15 bases sitting between them. The CDR3 totals 13 residues. Germline values: CDR1 SQVTM, CDR2 ANQGSEA. CDR3 sequence (DNA): TGCAGCTTCGGGGGGCCGCTGACAGATACGCAGTATTTT. This encodes CSFGGPLTDTQYF.

V gene TRBV11-1 combines with J gene TRBJ2-3, with unresolved D. Trimming took off 3 bases at V and 6 bases at J, with 16 bases between the two ends. The germline CDR1 and CDR2 sequences are SGHAT and FQDESV (reference sequence). The CDR3 runs 15 residues. The CDR3 protein is CASSFAATVGDTQYF. CDR3 in DNA: TGTGCCAGCAGCTTCGCTGCGACGGTCGGGGATACGCAGTATTTT.

Points on this clone: At one boundary the junction diverges from the germline segment, which might be a read error. Other DNA sequences of this sample code for an identical CDR3. The chain carries TRBV2 and TRBJ2-5; TRBD1 agrees at 9 bases. The CDR3 is 13 amino acids. From germline, CDR1 is SNHLY and CDR2 FYNNEI. The CDR3 DNA reads TGCGCCAGCAGGGGACAGGGAGAAGAGACCCAGTACTTC. Translated: CASRGQGEETQYF.

The V gene is TRBV28, the J gene TRBJ2-7; TRBD2 might be the D (5 bases). The V end lost 6 bases, the J end lost 4 bases, and 16 bases lay between the germline ends. The CDR3 runs 14 residues. Germline lookup yields CDR1 MDHEN and CDR2 SYDVKM. The CDR3 DNA sequence: TGTGCCAGCAGCACCTCGAGCGGTGGGTACGAGCAGTACGTC. Its translation: CASSTSSGGYEQYV.

The rearrangement uses TRBV6-6 and TRBJ2-1; D is unresolved. Germline V gene sequence: CDR1 MNHNY, CDR2 SVGAGI (reference sequence). The ends were cut back, 8 bases at V and 7 bases at J, with 12 bases in the middle. The CDR3 covers 12 residues. The DNA of the CDR3 is TGTGCCAGCGCCCCGGGTAGGAATGAGCAGTTCTTC. Translating gives CASAPGRNEQFF.

The chain recombines TRBV28 with TRBJ1-2; TRBD1 aligns across 7 bases. The CDR3 sequence is 13 residues long. From germline, CDR1 is MDHEN and CDR2 SYDVKM. With V trimmed by 5 bases and J by 5 bases, 5 bases remained unmatched. CDR3 bases: TGTGCCAGCAGTCCGGGACAGTTATATGGCTACACCTTC. Protein: CASSPGQLYGYTF.

In its sample, this clone was seen a few times. The chain joins TRBV6-1 to TRBJ2-7; D may match TRBD1 or TRBD2 (5 bases each). Between the trimmed V and J ends, which lost 0 bases and 3 bases, there was a span of 9 bases. The CDR3 contains 14 residues. Germline loops: CDR1 MNHNS, CDR2 SASEGT. The CDR3 bases are TGTGCCAGCAGTGAAGCGGGGGAGAGCTACGAGCAGTACTTC. Translating gives CASSEAGESYEQYF.

This chain connects TRBV5-1 to TRBJ2-7; TRBD2 is a possible D gene (5 bases). V lost 0 bases to trimming and J lost 2 bases, with 12 bases between them. This CDR3 is 15 amino acids long. Germline-derived CDR1 and CDR2 are SGHRS and YFSETQ. The DNA of the CDR3 is TGCGCCAGCAGCTTGGTTGCCGGGAATACCTACGAGCAGTACTTC. It codes for CASSLVAGNTYEQYF.

V is TRBV5-6 and J is TRBJ2-3, with D unresolved. The germline gives CDR1 SGHDT, CDR2 YYEEEE. With 1 base removed from V and 2 bases from J, the gap between germline ends came to 11 bases. The CDR3 contains 15 residues. CDR3: CASSLYRINTDTQYF. CDR3 sequence (DNA): TGTGCCAGCAGCTTGTACCGGATAAACACAGATACGCAGTATTTT.